The TCR beta chain under discussion was sequenced for a study of blood T cell repertoires in COVID-19. Authors' processing steps: Reference gene primer amplification gave nucleated cell count estimates. The method was immunoSEQ multiplex PCR; TCRdb's version includes in-frame clones alone and lacks a portion of them. V and J calls and clone size come straight from that table; D and trimming were deduced from the DNA. This sample has some 210,000 clones, with about 88% found just once. The CDR3 is made up of 16 amino acids. Germline values: CDR1 MGHRA, CDR2 YSYEKL. Trimming cost V 1 base and J 6 bases, with 16 bases left between them.

The sample comprised peripheral blood. The clonotype comes from a woman between 40 and 55 years old with acute or convalescent COVID-19. The chain recombines TRBV4-1 with TRBJ2-1; a weak D match, TRBD2 (5 bases). The chain's CDR3 is CASSQGWGRAGNEQFF. The CDR3, as DNA: TGCGCCAGCAGCCAAGGTTGGGGTAGGGCGGGCAATGAGCAGTTCTTC.